This TCR beta chain was observed in a study of blood T cell repertoires in COVID-19. This clone was counted only a few times. How the authors handled the data: Amplification of reference gene primers was used by the study to estimate nucleated cell counts. TCRdb's copy holds only in-frame clones and misses some; the assay was immunoSEQ multiplex PCR. The V and J calls and clone size were taken over from that table, and D and trimming were inferred from the DNA. The table records roughly 300,000 clones, about 87% of them present only once. The CDR3 runs 13 residues. Germline V gene data show CDR1 as MNHEY and CDR2 as SMNVEV (reference sequence). V was trimmed by 3 bases and J by 6 bases, leaving 9 bases between them. Membership in each cohort depended on participant-reported clinical history.

The chain links TRBV27 to TRBJ1-5, with D uncertain. Sequences were obtained from PBMCs or T cells enriched from blood (not recorded which). This TCR came from a woman in her twenties or thirties who had recovered from COVID-19. CDR3 in amino acids: CASSFGERQPQHF. For the CDR3, the DNA is TGTGCCAGCAGTTTTGGGGAGCGTCAGCCCCAGCATTTT.